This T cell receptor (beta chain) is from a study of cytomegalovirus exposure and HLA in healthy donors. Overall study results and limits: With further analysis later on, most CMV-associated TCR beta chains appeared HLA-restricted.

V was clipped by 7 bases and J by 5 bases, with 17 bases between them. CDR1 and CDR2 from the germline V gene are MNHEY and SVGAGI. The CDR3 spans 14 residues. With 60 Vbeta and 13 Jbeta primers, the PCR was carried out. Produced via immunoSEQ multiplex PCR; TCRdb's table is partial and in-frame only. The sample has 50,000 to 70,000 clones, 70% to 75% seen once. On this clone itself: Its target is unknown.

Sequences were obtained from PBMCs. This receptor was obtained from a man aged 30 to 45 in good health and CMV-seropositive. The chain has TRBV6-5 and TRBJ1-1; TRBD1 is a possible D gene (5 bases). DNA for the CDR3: TGTGCCAGCACCACGGGGGGGAAGGTAACTGAAGCTTTCTTT. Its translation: CASTTGGKVTEAFF.